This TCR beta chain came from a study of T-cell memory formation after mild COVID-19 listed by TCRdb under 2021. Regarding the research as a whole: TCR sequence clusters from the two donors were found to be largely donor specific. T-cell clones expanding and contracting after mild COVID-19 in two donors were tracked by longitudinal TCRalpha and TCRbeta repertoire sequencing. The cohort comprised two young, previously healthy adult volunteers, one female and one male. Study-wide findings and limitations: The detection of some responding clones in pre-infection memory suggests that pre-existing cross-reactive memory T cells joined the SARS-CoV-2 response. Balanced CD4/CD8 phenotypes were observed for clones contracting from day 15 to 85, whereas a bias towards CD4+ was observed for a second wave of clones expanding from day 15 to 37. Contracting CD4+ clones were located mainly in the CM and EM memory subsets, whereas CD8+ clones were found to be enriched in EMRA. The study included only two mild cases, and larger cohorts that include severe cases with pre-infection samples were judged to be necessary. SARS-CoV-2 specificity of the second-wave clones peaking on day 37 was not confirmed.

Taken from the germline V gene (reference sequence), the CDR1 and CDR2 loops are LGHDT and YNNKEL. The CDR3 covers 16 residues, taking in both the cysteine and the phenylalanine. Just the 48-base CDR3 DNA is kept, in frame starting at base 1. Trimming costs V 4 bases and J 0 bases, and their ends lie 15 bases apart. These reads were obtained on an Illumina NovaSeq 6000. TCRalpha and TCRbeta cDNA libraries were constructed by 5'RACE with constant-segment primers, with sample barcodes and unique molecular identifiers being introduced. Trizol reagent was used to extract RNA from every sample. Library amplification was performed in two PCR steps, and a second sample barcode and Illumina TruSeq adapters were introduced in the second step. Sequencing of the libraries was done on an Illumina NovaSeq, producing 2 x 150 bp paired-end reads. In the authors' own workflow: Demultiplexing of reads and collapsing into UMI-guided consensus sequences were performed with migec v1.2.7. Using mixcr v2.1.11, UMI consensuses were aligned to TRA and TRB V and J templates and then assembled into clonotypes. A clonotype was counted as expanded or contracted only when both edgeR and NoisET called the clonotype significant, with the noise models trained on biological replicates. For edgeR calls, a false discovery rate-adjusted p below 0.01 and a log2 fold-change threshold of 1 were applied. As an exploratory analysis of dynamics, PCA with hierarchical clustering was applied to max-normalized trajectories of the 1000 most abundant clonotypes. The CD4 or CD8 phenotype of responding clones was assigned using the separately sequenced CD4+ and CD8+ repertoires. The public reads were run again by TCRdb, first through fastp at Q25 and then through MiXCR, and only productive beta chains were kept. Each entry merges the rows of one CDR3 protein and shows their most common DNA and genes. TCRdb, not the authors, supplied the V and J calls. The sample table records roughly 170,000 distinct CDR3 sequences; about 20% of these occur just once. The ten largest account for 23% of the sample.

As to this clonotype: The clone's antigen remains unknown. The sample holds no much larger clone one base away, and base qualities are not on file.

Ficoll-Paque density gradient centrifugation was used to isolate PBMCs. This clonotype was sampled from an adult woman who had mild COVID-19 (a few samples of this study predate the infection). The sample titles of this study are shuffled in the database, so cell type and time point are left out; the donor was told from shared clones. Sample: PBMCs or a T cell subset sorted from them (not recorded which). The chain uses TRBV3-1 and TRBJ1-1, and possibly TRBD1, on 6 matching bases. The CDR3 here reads CASSLSGHLMNTEAFF. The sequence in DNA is TGTGCCAGCAGCCTGTCGGGACACCTTATGAACACTGAAGCTTTCTTT.